This entry is about one T cell receptor (beta chain). This clonotype appeared once. Its antigen is not yet known. One junction end disagrees with the germline gene, perhaps due to a read error. The CDR3 contains 13 residues, cysteine and phenylalanine counted. Only the CDR3 DNA is retained, 39 bases long and in frame from the first base. As encoded in the germline V gene, CDR1 is KGHDR while CDR2 is SFDVKD. The data were taken from a study of T cell repertoires in cytomegalovirus infection (dated by TCRdb to the late 2010s). Broadly, across the study: Alongside well-studied HLA-B-restricted epitopes, the peptide stimulations were aimed at recently identified HLA-C-restricted CMV epitopes, whose presentation resists viral immunomodulation. Donor HLA type was relevant to the analysis, as public TCR beta signatures indicated carriage of CMV infection together with the matching HLA type. Summary of the overall study and its limitations: In both this cohort and an independent roughly 330-donor cohort, the cumulative frequency of public TCR beta family members distinguished carriers of CMV infection plus the relevant HLA type. The ex vivo response was dominated by HLA-C-restricted CMV-specific TCR beta clonotypes, which also provided the single most frequent clonotype in two of eight donors.

These reads were obtained on an Illumina HiSeq 1500. Through fastp at Q25 and MiXCR, TCRdb rebuilt clones from the public reads, retaining in-frame beta chains. For every CDR3 protein sequence, its rows merge into one entry that carries the most common genes and DNA. This sample comprises about 900,000 distinct CDR3 sequences, roughly 31% of them detected only once. Around an eighth of the sample belongs to the ten largest clones. The treatment or condition tag for this specimen amounts to: in vitro stimulation with specific CMV peptide epitopes to enrich CMV-specific T cells. Recombination connected TRBV24-1 to TRBJ1-1, with 9 bases matching TRBD1. This specimen consisted of cultured CD8+ T cells from PBMCs, obtained from culture after CMV antigen stimulation. This sequence originates from a human donor in good health (CMV status not recorded). Some clones in this sample may be carry-over from other donors' samples. The CDR3 protein: CVTSPKGGTGTFF. In nucleotide form, the sequence is TGTGTCACCAGTCCAAAAGGCGGGACAGGGACTTTCTTT.